This TCR beta chain was recovered during a study of blood T cells in healthy people across ages (dated by TCRdb to about 2015). About the investigation overall: Template switching captured roughly one uniquely barcoded TCR beta cDNA molecule per two T cells in model experiments. The study measured age-related changes in TCR beta repertoire diversity using deep sequencing normalized with unique cDNA molecular identifiers. The donors were divided into four age groups: young (average around 15 years), middle-aged (approximately 41), aged (about 56) and long-lived (roughly 88). To avoid experimental bias, donors of different ages were distributed randomly across sequencing lanes. For two donors (one aged 18 to 30 and one aged 80 or older), the study analyzed two additional independent replicas of 1 million unique cDNA reads from the same blood draw.

Systemically healthy Caucasian individuals from Russia, 39 in total and aged about 6 to 90 years, were included as donors. Each donor gave approximately 9.4 milliliters of peripheral blood, drawn into EDTA-treated Vacutainer tubes. PBMCs were isolated by Ficoll-Paque density-gradient centrifugation, with at least 6.5 million obtained per sample. Trizol reagent was used to extract total RNA from PBMCs, with at least 5.5 micrograms per sample. For every donor, an aliquot of PBMCs went through flow cytometry to measure the percentages of naive CD45RAhigh/CD27high T cells. Library preparation employed 5' RACE. For sequencing, an Illumina HiSeq 2500 was employed. The second PCR ran for about 6 to 12 cycles and used a J-beta primer mix along with a sample-barcoded 5' primer. A template-switch 5' adaptor carrying 12 random nucleotides introduced a unique molecular identifier onto each TCR beta cDNA molecule. Each sample yielded at least 3 million CDR3-containing paired-end reads. All of the RNA was converted into first-strand cDNA using the Mint cDNA synthesis kit, with a TRBC-specific oligonucleotide serving as the primer. Following uracil-DNA glycosylase treatment, all cDNA underwent a first 18-cycle PCR with the universal primers M1SS and BC2_uni_R. Per the source publication's procedure: Normalization of each sample was performed by random selection of 1 million high-quality reads, each carrying a distinct molecular identifier. Instead of being binned into consensus sequences, reads with shared molecular identifiers were discarded. MiTCR, set to a Q25 quality threshold and the strictest error-elimination algorithm, was used for CDR3 identification, clonotype clustering and error correction. A nonparametric unseen species model with Euler transformation was used to estimate a lower bound on total TCR beta diversity. TCRdb reanalyzed the raw reads on its own, using fastp at Q25 for trimming and MiXCR for clone calling, and kept in-frame beta chains. Rows are combined by CDR3 protein, so each entry shows the most common genes and DNA. These V and J calls rely on TCRdb rather than the paper's analysis. This sample gives roughly 1,800,000 distinct CDR3 sequences in total; 49% of them show up just once. Less than 2.5% of the sample goes to the ten largest clones.

With regard to this clonotype: Which antigen it targets is not known. Base qualities are not at hand, and no much larger clone is one base apart.

Taken from cysteine to phenylalanine, the CDR3 has 13 residues. Kept here is only the CDR3 DNA, which spans 39 bases and is read in frame from base 1. V drops 4 bases and J drops 9 bases, leaving 18 bases in between. CDR1 and CDR2, per the germline V gene (reference sequence), are DFQATT and SNEGSKA. The research as a whole found: Conclusive comparison of naive and antigen-experienced compartments was prevented by the profiling of bulk unsorted PBMCs. Observed TCR beta diversity per million T cells fell roughly linearly with age, and a significant reduction was already apparent by age roughly 40. Estimates of total diversity from one million sequenced T cells were regarded as lower bounds and underestimates. Because the CMV infection status of the donors was unknown, age-related changes in expanded clonotypes may potentially have been confounded. Compared with the aged group, more naive CD4+ T cells, fewer expanded clones and increased TCR diversity were shown by the long-lived group, suggesting age selection. A strong correlation was found between observed TCR beta diversity and the percentage of naive T cells measured by flow cytometry.

Sequencing used blood. Rearrangement joined TRBV20-1 to TRBJ2-5; the best D guess is TRBD1, with 6 bases matching. The sequence came from a woman aged 40 to 50 in good health. The DNA sequence is given as TGCAGTGCTATGAGGACAGTACGAATGGCCCAGTACTTC. This codes for CSAMRTVRMAQYF.